This T cell receptor beta chain originates from a study of shared clonotypes between healthy human individuals. As for the study in general: Every donor yielded three CD4 naive, three CD4 memory, two CD8 naive and one CD8 memory plate.

On sorted subsets, replicate PCRs used roughly 190 ng DNA, or tens of thousands of T cell genomes. Profiling relied on immunoSEQ multiplex PCR, and the TCRdb table lists in-frame clones only, not all of them. This table holds some 1,100,000 clones, 75% to 80% found once. This CDR3 comprises 17 residues. CDR1 LGHNA and CDR2 YNFKEQ come from the germline V gene. V gave up 1 base and J gave up 4 bases; unmatched junction bases: 10. The V call is TRBV4-2, the J call TRBJ2-3, with 8 bases matching TRBD2. The TCR was taken from a man aged 18 to 35 in good health. Some clones in this sample may be carry-over from other donors' samples. Material for sequencing was memory CD4+ T cells from PBMCs. Subset in this sample: CD45RA-negative fraction. Here the CDR3 reads CASSQGPQREIPDTQYF. As DNA, the CDR3 is TGTGCCAGCAGCCAAGGCCCTCAGCGGGAGATCCCAGATACGCAGTATTTT.